Below, 26 T cell receptor beta chains from the same sample are listed, as sequenced in a study of cytomegalovirus exposure and HLA in healthy donors. Vbeta (60) and Jbeta (13) primers were used in the PCR. Sequenced by immunoSEQ multiplex PCR; TCRdb stores in-frame clones only, minus some. The sample has 150,000 or so clones, about 72% seen once; the top ten hold about 1.4%. The sample taken for sequencing was PBMCs. These receptors originate from a girl under 18 in good health and CMV-seronegative.

The rearrangement joins TRBV30 to TRBJ2-7; the match to TRBD2 covers 11 bases. The germline gives CDR1 GTSNPN, CDR2 SVGIG (reference sequence). V shed 0 bases, J shed 0 bases, and the junction held 10 bases outside the gene matches. This CDR3 has 18 amino acids. The CDR3 sequence is CAWSVVLAGAVSSYEQYF. CDR3 DNA sequence: TGTGCCTGGAGTGTAGTACTAGCGGGGGCGGTGAGCTCCTACGAGCAGTACTTC.

This chain connects TRBV4-2 to TRBJ2-1, with 8 bases that match TRBD2. The CDR3 is 16 residues long. V gave up 2 bases and J gave up 6 bases; unmatched junction bases: 9. The V gene's germline CDR1 is LGHNA and CDR2 YNFKEQ. DNA for the CDR3: TGTGCCAGCAGCCAATCTCCTAGCGGGTCCCTCAATGAGCAGTTCTTC. Protein: CASSQSPSGSLNEQFF.

The J gene is TRBJ1-2, the V gene TRBV14, with a weak D call TRBD1 (5 bases). Trimming removed 5 bases at V and 2 bases at J, with 6 bases between. CDR3 length equals 12 residues. The V gene's germline CDR1 is SGHDN and CDR2 FVKESK. CDR3 loop: CASSKGNYGYTF. The CDR3 DNA is TGTGCCAGCAGCAAGGGGAACTATGGCTACACCTTC.

The V gene is TRBV5-1, the J gene TRBJ2-2; 7 nucleotides align to TRBD2. There are 15 residues in the CDR3. CDR1 is SGHRS, CDR2 YFSETQ, per germline. Losses at the gene ends were 6 bases for V and 4 bases for J; bases not matched to a gene: 9. CDR3 sequence reads: CASNARGVTTGELFF. CDR3 sequence (DNA): TGCGCCAGCAACGCACGGGGGGTTACCACCGGGGAGCTGTTTTTT.

J is TRBJ1-1 and V is TRBV9; TRBD1 might be the D (6 bases). V lost 4 bases and J lost 3, with 19 bases in between. The CDR3 has 16 residues. Germline V lookup: CDR1 SGDLS, CDR2 YYNGEE. CDR3 in amino acids: CASSPSASTGHTEAFF. Here the CDR3 DNA reads TGTGCCAGCAGCCCAAGTGCCTCTACAGGGCACACTGAAGCTTTCTTT.

The chain uses TRBV5-1 and TRBJ1-6; tentatively, D is TRBD1 (6 bases). CDR3 length equals 14 residues. V was pared by 5 bases and J by 9 bases, with 15 bases between. The germline V gene encodes CDR1 SGHRS and CDR2 YFSETQ. CDR3 bases: TGCGCCAGCAGTTCAGGGGACATGAGTTCACCCCTCCACTTT. This gives the protein CASSSGDMSSPLHF.

V usage is TRBV5-5 and J usage is TRBJ2-7; 7 bases map to TRBD2. V gave up 2 bases and J gave up 6 bases; unmatched junction bases: 8. CDR3 length: 14 amino acids. Germline V CDR1 and CDR2: SGHKS, YYEKEE (reference sequence). The CDR3 nucleotides are TGTGCCAGCAGCTTTACCGGGACTATGACCGAGCAGTACTTC. Translation: CASSFTGTMTEQYF.

The chain has TRBV14 and TRBJ1-1; no clear D. Germline values: CDR1 SGHDN, CDR2 FVKESK. This CDR3 has 13 residues. Between the trimmed V and J ends, which lost 3 bases and 7 bases, there was a span of 12 bases. The CDR3 DNA follows: TGTGCCAGCAGCCAGATCTCGAATAGTGAAGCTTTCTTT. This gives the protein CASSQISNSEAFF.

The rearrangement links TRBV7-9 to TRBJ1-1; 7 nucleotides agree with TRBD1. CDR1 and CDR2 (germline): SEHNR, FQNEAQ (reference sequence). The junction had 20 bases not matched to a gene; V was cut back by 5 bases and J by 5 bases. The CDR3 spans 18 residues. The CDR3 DNA follows: TGTGCCAGCAGCGGGATAAAGGAAGCGACAGGGAGAAGAACTGAAGCTTTCTTT. Encoded protein: CASSGIKEATGRRTEAFF.

CDR3 sequence reads: CASSLVDSYNEQFF. The DNA of the CDR3 is TGTGCCAGCAGCTTAGTAGACTCCTACAATGAGCAGTTCTTC. The chain joins TRBV7-2 to TRBJ2-1; D unresolved. With 1 base removed from V and 0 bases from J, the gap between germline ends came to 4 bases. The CDR3 extends over 14 amino acids. Per the germline V gene, CDR1 is SGHTA and CDR2 is FQGNSA.

This clone was detected only a few times. The chain is built from TRBV15 and TRBJ2-5, with 10 bases fitting TRBD1. V lost 5 bases and J lost 2; bases outside the gene matches: 5. CDR1 is LNHNV, CDR2 YYDKDF, per germline (reference sequence). The CDR3 is made up of 15 amino acids. This CDR3 reads CATSLGTGDQETQYF. The CDR3 DNA is TGTGCCACCAGCTTGGGGACAGGGGATCAAGAGACCCAGTACTTC. The full variable domain, its missing parts supplied by reference TRBV15 and TRBJ2-5, is DAMVIQNPRYQVTQFGKPVTLSCSQTLNHNVMYWYQQKSSQAPKLLFHYYDKDFNNEADTPDNFQSRRPNTSFCFLDIRSPGLGDTAMYLCATSLGTGDQETQYFGPGTRLLVL.

V gene TRBV2 combines with J gene TRBJ2-4; the D gene is possibly TRBD1 (5 bases). V was cut by 3 bases and J by 8 bases, with 8 bases left in between. CDR1 SNHLY and CDR2 FYNNEI come from the germline V gene. The CDR3 contains 12 residues. The CDR3 nucleotides read TGTGCCAGCAGTGAGGCAGGGCACATTCAGTACTTC. Encoded protein: CASSEAGHIQYF.

This clone appeared a few times. This chain links TRBV7-9 with TRBJ1-1; D is undetermined. Germline CDR1 SEHNR, CDR2 FQNEAQ (reference sequence). Deletions cut 7 bases from V and 11 bases from J, with 20 bases between. This CDR3 contains 13 residues. The CDR3 sequence: CASTQSQVPEAFF. CDR3 DNA: TGTGCCAGCACCCAGAGCCAGGTTCCCGAGGCTTTCTTT.

This chain links TRBV5-1 with TRBJ2-7; 8 bases line up with TRBD1. The CDR3 loop spans 14 amino acids. CDR1 SGHRS and CDR2 YFSETQ come from the germline V gene. V shed 6 bases and J 2 bases; nucleotides not matched to a gene: 7. In DNA form, the CDR3 reads TGCGCCAGCAACCCGACAGGGGACCCCTACGAGCAGTACTTC. Its protein is CASNPTGDPYEQYF.

This chain uses TRBV10-1 with TRBJ1-5; D unclear. Trimming removed 2 bases at V and 5 bases at J, with 7 bases between. Germline values: CDR1 WNHNN, CDR2 SYGVQD (reference sequence). The CDR3 has 13 residues. The CDR3 DNA follows: TGCGCCAGCAGTGAGAGTGCGGATCAGCCCCAGCATTTT. It is translated as CASSESADQPQHF.

This chain links TRBV18 with TRBJ2-1; D uncertain. Germline V gene sequence: CDR1 KGHSH, CDR2 LQKENI. V dropped 2 bases and J dropped 8 bases, with 16 bases sitting between them. This CDR3 has 15 amino acids. The CDR3 DNA follows: TGTGCCAGCTCACCAGAGACTTATACTCGGGATGAGCAGTTCTTC. Amino acids: CASSPETYTRDEQFF.

The chain carries TRBV29-1 and TRBJ1-1, with D perhaps matching TRBD1 (5 bases). V lost 4 bases, J lost 3 bases, and 12 bases lay in between. From germline, CDR1 is SQVTM and CDR2 ANQGSEA. This CDR3 contains 13 residues. The chain's CDR3 is CSVGVTVDTEAFF. The CDR3 coding sequence is TGCAGCGTTGGCGTGACAGTGGACACTGAAGCTTTCTTT. The full variable domain, in which reference TRBV29-1 and TRBJ1-1 provide the parts outside the CDR3, is SAVISQKPSRDICQRGTSLTIQCQVDSQVTMMFWYRQQPGQSLTLIATANQGSEATYESGFVIDKFPISRPNLTFSTLTVSNMSPEDSSIYLCSVGVTVDTEAFFGQGTRLTVV.

This clone has just one count. The chain recombines TRBV7-9 with TRBJ1-5; TRBD1 is a possible D gene (5 bases). Trimming stripped 0 bases from V and 5 bases from J, with 11 bases between. CDR3 length: 15 residues. Germline CDR1 is SEHNR and CDR2 is FQNEAQ (reference sequence). CDR3 loop: CASSLASGIHQPQHF. In DNA form, the CDR3 reads TGTGCCAGCAGCTTAGCGTCAGGGATCCATCAGCCCCAGCATTTT.

This clone turned up a few times. The chain carries TRBV30 and TRBJ1-2; tentative D call: TRBD1 (5 bases). The CDR3 contains 14 residues. The V end lost 2 bases, the J end lost 0 bases, and 10 bases lay between the germline ends. Per the germline V gene, CDR1 is GTSNPN and CDR2 is SVGIG (reference sequence). The CDR3 is CAWSRQGTNYGYTF. The CDR3 coding sequence is TGTGCCTGGAGTAGGCAGGGTACTAACTATGGCTACACCTTC.

V gene TRBV18 combines with J gene TRBJ1-2; D remains ambiguous. The CDR3 is 14 amino acids. V shed 0 bases and J shed 4 bases, with 9 bases lying between them. Per the germline V gene, CDR1 is KGHSH and CDR2 is LQKENI. CDR3 protein: CASSPPATFYGYTF. CDR3 DNA: TGTGCCAGCTCACCACCTGCTACGTTCTATGGCTACACCTTC.

This chain's CDR3 is CASSEGRGRGYTF. The CDR3, as DNA: TGTGCCAGCAGTGAAGGCAGGGGAAGGGGCTACACCTTC. The chain links TRBV6-4 to TRBJ1-2, with D perhaps TRBD1 (6 bases). This CDR3 region has 13 residues. V lost 3 bases and J lost 8, with 13 bases in between. Germline lookup yields CDR1 MRHNA and CDR2 SNTAGT.

Concerning this clone: Distinct nucleotide sequences in the sample also encode this CDR3. The chain links TRBV2 to TRBJ2-5; the match to TRBD2 covers 13 bases. J lost 4 bases, V lost 2 bases, and 1 base had no gene match. Germline CDR1 reads SNHLY; CDR2 reads FYNNEI. The CDR3 contains 15 residues. As DNA, the CDR3 is TGTGCCAGCAGTGAACGACTAGCGGGGGGAGAGACCCAGTACTTC. This translates into CASSERLAGGETQYF.

The chain is built from TRBV11-2 and TRBJ1-2; a weak D match, TRBD1 (5 bases). V was pared by 3 bases and J by 8 bases, with 19 bases between. Germline values: CDR1 SGHAT, CDR2 FQNNGV. The length of the CDR3 is 15 residues. Here the CDR3 DNA reads TGTGCCAGCAGCTTCCCGGGGGTCCTCAATGGGGGCTACACCTTC. This encodes CASSFPGVLNGGYTF.

The rearrangement links TRBV6-6 to TRBJ1-4, with D unresolved. The CDR3 is 15 amino acids. Looked up from germline, CDR1 is MNHNY and CDR2 is SVGAGI (reference sequence). V dropped 4 bases and J dropped 3 bases, with 12 bases sitting between them. CDR3 region: CASSSPAVSNEKLFF. CDR3 nucleotide sequence: TGTGCCAGCAGTTCCCCCGCGGTTTCTAATGAAAAACTGTTTTTT.

The V gene is TRBV6-5, the J gene TRBJ2-7; no clear D gene. The CDR3 extends over 13 amino acids. V was trimmed by 2 bases and J by 3 bases, leaving 8 bases between them. The germline V gene has CDR1 MNHEY and CDR2 SVGAGI. CDR3 amino acids: CASSYHGRYEQYF. The CDR3 region has the DNA TGTGCCAGCAGTTACCACGGTCGCTACGAGCAGTACTTC.

This clone was counted only a few times. This sequence joins TRBV19 and TRBJ1-1; perhaps TRBD1 as D (5 bases). From germline, CDR1 is LNHDA and CDR2 SQIVND (reference sequence). The CDR3 loop spans 13 amino acids. Trimming removed 4 bases from V and 2 bases from J, with 8 bases in between. The CDR3 sequence is CASSTGFNTEAFF. As DNA, the CDR3 is TGTGCCAGTAGTACAGGGTTTAACACTGAAGCTTTCTTT. Variable domain in full (rest from reference TRBV19 and TRBJ1-1): DGGITQSPKYLFRKEGQNVTLSCEQNLNHDAMYWYRQDPGQGLRLIYYSQIVNDFQKGDIAEGYSVSREKKESFPLTVTSAQKNPTAFYLCASSTGFNTEAFFGQGTRLTVV.